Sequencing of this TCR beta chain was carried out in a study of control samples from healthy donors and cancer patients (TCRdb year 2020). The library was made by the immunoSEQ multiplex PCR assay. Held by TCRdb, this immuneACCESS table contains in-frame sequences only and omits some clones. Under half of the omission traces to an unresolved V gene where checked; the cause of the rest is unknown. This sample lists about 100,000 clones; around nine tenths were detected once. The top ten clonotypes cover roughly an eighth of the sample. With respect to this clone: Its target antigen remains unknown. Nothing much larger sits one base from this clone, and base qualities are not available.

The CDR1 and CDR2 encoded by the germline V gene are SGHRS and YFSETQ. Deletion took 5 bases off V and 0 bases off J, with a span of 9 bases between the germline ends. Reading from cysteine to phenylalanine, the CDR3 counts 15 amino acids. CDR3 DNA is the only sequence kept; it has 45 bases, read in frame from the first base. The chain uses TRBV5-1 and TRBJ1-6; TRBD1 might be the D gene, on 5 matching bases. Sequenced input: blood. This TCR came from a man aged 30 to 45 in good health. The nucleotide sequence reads TGCGCCAGCAGAAGGGACTTCTCCTATAATTCACCCCTCCACTTT. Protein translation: CASRRDFSYNSPLHF.